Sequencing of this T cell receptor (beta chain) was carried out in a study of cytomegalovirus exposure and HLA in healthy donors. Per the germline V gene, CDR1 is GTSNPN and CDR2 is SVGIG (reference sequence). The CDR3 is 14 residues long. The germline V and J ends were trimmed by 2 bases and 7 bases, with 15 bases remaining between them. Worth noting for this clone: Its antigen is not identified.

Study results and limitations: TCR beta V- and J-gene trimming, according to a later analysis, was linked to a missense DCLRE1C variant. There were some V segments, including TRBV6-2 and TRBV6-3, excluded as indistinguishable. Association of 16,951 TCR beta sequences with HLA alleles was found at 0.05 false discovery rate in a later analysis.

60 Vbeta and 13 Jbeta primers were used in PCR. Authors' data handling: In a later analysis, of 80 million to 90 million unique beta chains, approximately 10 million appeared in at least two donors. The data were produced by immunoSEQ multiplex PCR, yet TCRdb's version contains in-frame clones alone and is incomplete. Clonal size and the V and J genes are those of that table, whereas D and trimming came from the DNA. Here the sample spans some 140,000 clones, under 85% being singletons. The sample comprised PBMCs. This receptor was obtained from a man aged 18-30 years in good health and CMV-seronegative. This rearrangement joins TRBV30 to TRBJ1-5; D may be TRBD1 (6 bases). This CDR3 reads CAWSKGGGSQPQHF. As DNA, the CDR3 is TGTGCCTGGAGTAAAGGGGGAGGGAGCCAGCCCCAGCATTTT.